This T cell receptor beta chain was found in a study of graft-versus-host responses after intestinal transplantation. Study at large: Following induction with anti-thymocyte globulin, all recipients were given tacrolimus and steroids for around three years. Whole-study findings and limits: Detected in recipient marrow were GvH clones, some of which were first observed in ileum or blood. Allograft graft-versus-host to host-versus-graft clonal ratios ran high in patients with graft-donor T cell macrochimerism.

V was pared by 3 bases and J by 12 bases, with 14 bases between. In germline, CDR1 is SEHNR, CDR2 FQNEAQ (reference sequence). This CDR3 comprises 12 residues. In the case of this clone: Its antigen remains unknown.

Data came from immunoSEQ multiplex PCR; TCRdb stores just in-frame clones and leaves some out. Of roughly 19,000 clones in the sample, approximately 95% are singletons; the top ten hold about 0.8%. The specimen was PBMCs, collected 23 days after intestinal transplant. V and J are TRBV7-9 and TRBJ1-2; D is possibly TRBD1 (6 bases). This TCR derives from a human patient who received an intestinal transplant, so some T cells may come from the graft donor. CDR3 residues: CASSLTGQRDTF. CDR3 nucleotides: TGTGCCAGCAGCTTGACAGGACAGCGGGACACCTTC.